The sequence of this TCR beta chain was determined in a study of blood T cell repertoires in COVID-19. Study at large: From the United States, Italy and Spain came samples of acute and convalescent COVID-19. In each case, the material was cDNA or gDNA derived from T cells, B-cell-depleted T cells, or PBMCs.

Produced via immunoSEQ multiplex PCR; TCRdb's table is partial and in-frame only. The sample contains hundreds of thousands of clones, roughly 85% of which appear only once. V was trimmed by 8 bases and J by 9 bases, leaving 20 bases between them. The CDR3 runs 14 residues. Germline CDR1 MNHEY, CDR2 SVGAGI. The sequence derives from a woman of 80 years or more with acute or convalescent COVID-19. The gene calls are TRBV6-5 and TRBJ2-1; possibly TRBD1 for D (6 bases). The sequenced material came from peripheral blood. CDR3 in DNA: TGTGCCAGCTCTTCCAGGGGCGACTATACTGAGCAGTTCTTC. Translation gives CASSSRGDYTEQFF.